This TCR beta chain was sequenced in a study of PD-1 blockade in mismatch repair-deficient tumors (dated by TCRdb to about 2017). About the study as a whole: Between September 2013 and 2016, the trial enrolled roughly 86 consecutive patients with some twelve types of mismatch repair-deficient cancer, all of whom had received prior treatment and were progressing. Tumor-associated T cell clones in the peripheral blood of patients responding to PD-1 blockade were tracked using deep sequencing of TCR CDR3 regions.

V is shortened by 5 bases, J by 7 bases, and the region joining them spans 18 bases. CDR1 and CDR2, per the germline V gene, are MNHEY and SVGAGI. The CDR3 goes from the cysteine to the phenylalanine over 14 residues. CDR3 DNA only is kept here, 42 bases in frame from base 1. The paper as a whole reports these results and caveats: Clones residing in the tumor, which were often undetectable in blood before treatment, expanded quickly after pembrolizumab and then contracted, generally before radiologic responses.

The sample holds a few counts of this clone. Its antigen is unknown. The sample holds no much larger clone one base away, and base qualities are not on file. The library was made by the immunoSEQ multiplex PCR assay. In its TCRdb copy, this immuneACCESS table keeps in-frame sequences only and misses some clones. Where compared with another copy, unresolved V genes explain less than half of these, and the others have no known cause. The table for this sample lists about 51,000 clones; about 84% of them were counted only once. The ten largest clones take up more than 8% of the sample. For every enrolled patient, mismatch repair deficiency was confirmed by either polymerase chain reaction or immunohistochemistry. Three patients who responded to pembrolizumab therapy underwent TCR sequencing. In the phase II trial, pembrolizumab PD-1 blockade was tested prospectively in advanced mismatch repair-deficient cancers, no matter which tissue of origin the cancers came from. Serial peripheral blood T cell samples were collected before and at multiple times after starting PD-1 blockade. Blood sampling times were expressed in weeks after the first pembrolizumab dose.

The TCR was taken from an adult with mismatch repair-deficient cancer. The V gene is TRBV6-5 and the J gene is TRBJ2-7; a tentative D match to TRBD2 spans 6 bases. Sequencing used peripheral blood, obtained around 19 weeks after starting pembrolizumab. The nucleotide sequence is given as TGTGCCAGCAGTCCGAGCGGAGGGGCCTGGGAGCAGTACTTC. This is translated as CASSPSGGAWEQYF.